A selection of T cell receptor beta chains follows, all from one sample in a study of cytomegalovirus exposure and HLA in healthy donors. Clones were sequenced by immunoSEQ multiplex PCR, and TCRdb holds only the in-frame ones, with some missing. The table shows over 150,000 clones, with approximately 80% occurring only once. The sample taken for sequencing was PBMCs. All receptors come from a boy aged 2 to 9 in good health and CMV-seronegative. CDR3s include the opening cysteine and the closing phenylalanine or tryptophan. The D gene is left open where the match is weak. Not every row has a clone size; where given, it reads once, few, many or a size class.

d_gene: .; j_gene: TRBJ1-2; v_gene: TRBV7-9; abundance: .; CDR3nt: TGTGCCAGCAGCCGGGGGGCCTCCTATGGCTACACCTTC; CDR3aa: CASSRGASYGYTF
d_gene: .; j_gene: TRBJ2-5; v_gene: TRBV14; abundance: .; CDR3nt: TGTGCCAGCAGCCAAGTCGGGACACCAGCCTGGGAGACCCAGTACTTC; CDR3aa: CASSQVGTPAWETQYF
d_gene: .; j_gene: TRBJ2-3; v_gene: TRBV5-1; abundance: .; CDR3nt: TGCGCCAGCAGCTTGGGAGATAACCTGAGCACAGATACGCAGTATTTT; CDR3aa: CASSLGDNLSTDTQYF
d_gene: .; j_gene: TRBJ2-3; v_gene: TRBV5-1; abundance: .; CDR3nt: TGCGCCAGCAGCTTGGCCGGCAGGGGCACAGATACGCAGTATTTT; CDR3aa: CASSLAGRGTDTQYF
d_gene: .; j_gene: TRBJ1-4; v_gene: TRBV6-1; abundance: .; CDR3nt: TGTGCCAGCAGACAGGAAAAACTGTTTTTT; CDR3aa: CASRQEKLFF
d_gene: .; j_gene: TRBJ2-3; v_gene: TRBV7-2; abundance: .; CDR3nt: TGTGCCAGCAGCCAGGGGTGGCTTACGCAGTATTTT; CDR3aa: CASSQGWLTQYF
d_gene: .; j_gene: TRBJ1-3; v_gene: TRBV6-5; abundance: .; CDR3nt: TGTGCCAGCAGTTTCGACAAGCTCGGAAACACCATATATTTT; CDR3aa: CASSFDKLGNTIYF
d_gene: .; j_gene: TRBJ2-1; v_gene: TRBV27; abundance: .; CDR3nt: TGTGCCAGCAGTTTATCGAGCGGCCTAACAGCGTATGAGCAGTTCTTC; CDR3aa: CASSLSSGLTAYEQFF
d_gene: .; j_gene: TRBJ2-3; v_gene: TRBV5-4; abundance: once; CDR3nt: TGTGCCAGCAGCTTGCGGGACACAGATACGCAGTATTTT; CDR3aa: CASSLRDTDTQYF
d_gene: TRBD1; j_gene: TRBJ1-6; v_gene: TRBV27; abundance: .; CDR3nt: TGTGCCAGCAGTCCACGACAGGGTGATTCACCCCTCCACTTT; CDR3aa: CASSPRQGDSPLHF
d_gene: .; j_gene: TRBJ2-6; v_gene: TRBV4-2; abundance: .; CDR3nt: TGTGCCAGCAGCCAAGATAATTTTGGCCCATCTGGGGCCAACGTCCTGACTTTC; CDR3aa: CASSQDNFGPSGANVLTF
d_gene: TRBD2; j_gene: TRBJ2-7; v_gene: TRBV4-3; abundance: .; CDR3nt: TGCGCCAGCAGCCATGGGTTAGCGGGAGTTAGCTACGAGCAGTACTTC; CDR3aa: CASSHGLAGVSYEQYF
d_gene: .; j_gene: TRBJ2-1; v_gene: TRBV5-1; abundance: .; CDR3nt: TGCGCCAGCAGCTCGCCCGGAGGGGCGTCGACAAGTTACAATGAGCAGTTCTTC; CDR3aa: CASSSPGGASTSYNEQFF